Each of the 23 T cell receptor beta chains below was sequenced from the same sample in a study of OX40 agonist ivuxolimab in advanced cancers. Using immunoSEQ multiplex PCR, the repertoire was profiled, and TCRdb retains in-frame clones only, with some absent. The sample holds about 95,000 clones, over 75% seen once. Sequencing was performed on CD4+ or CD8+ T cells sorted from blood, taken in a trial of the OX40 agonist ivuxolimab. The receptors originated from an adult with an advanced solid tumor such as melanoma, head and neck, liver or kidney cancer.

The CDR3 DNA reads TGTGCCAGCAGCCATCGACACGGAGGCACAGATACGCAGTATTTT. The encoded protein is CASSHRHGGTDTQYF. V gene TRBV14 combines with J gene TRBJ2-3; no firm D call. CDR1 is SGHDN and CDR2 is FVKESK in the germline V gene. V lost 3 bases to trimming and J lost 1 base, with 11 bases between them. The CDR3 totals 15 residues.

V usage is TRBV6-5 and J usage is TRBJ1-2; D is ambiguous. Trimming left V 5 bases short and J 0 bases short, with 13 bases between. CDR1 is MNHEY, CDR2 SVGAGI, per germline. There are 15 residues in the CDR3. In DNA, the CDR3 is TGTGCCAGCAGTATGGGGAACCTTGCTAACTATGGCTACACCTTC. Amino acids: CASSMGNLANYGYTF.

This rearrangement joins TRBV6-1 to TRBJ1-1, with D perhaps TRBD1 (5 bases). This CDR3 comprises 13 residues. Germline assignment: CDR1 MNHNS and CDR2 SASEGT. V lost 3 bases, J lost 1 base, and 6 bases lay in between. The CDR3 sequence: CASSDQGNTEAFF. The CDR3 DNA reads as TGTGCCAGCAGTGACCAGGGGAACACTGAAGCTTTCTTT.

The chain couples TRBV6-1 to TRBJ1-2; a possible D gene is TRBD1 (6 bases). The CDR3 is 15 amino acids. V was clipped by 3 bases and J by 4 bases, with 15 bases between them. From germline, CDR1 is MNHNS and CDR2 SASEGT. CDR3 DNA: TGTGCCAGCAGTGAGGCAAGGGGGATCGGCTATGGCTACACCTTC. This translates into CASSEARGIGYGYTF.

The chain carries TRBV11-1 and TRBJ2-5; 8 nucleotides align to TRBD1. Per the germline V gene, CDR1 is SGHAT and CDR2 is FQDESV (reference sequence). The CDR3 totals 14 residues. Trimming removed 4 bases from V and 5 bases from J; junction bases left unmatched: 6. The CDR3 region has the DNA TGTGCCAGCAGCTCAAGGACAGGGTGGGAGACCCAGTACTTC. Amino acid sequence: CASSSRTGWETQYF.

In this sample, this clone turned up once. This chain uses TRBV13 with TRBJ2-1; 8 bases align to TRBD2. With V trimmed by 5 bases and J by 5 bases, 20 bases remained unmatched. Germline assignment: CDR1 PRHDT and CDR2 FYEKMQ (reference sequence). This CDR3 region has 19 residues. CDR3 sequence (DNA): TGTGCCAGCAGCCGCCAGCTCGACCTAGTAACTAGCGGCCACAATGAGCAGTTCTTC. This gives the protein CASSRQLDLVTSGHNEQFF.

The chain recombines TRBV28 with TRBJ2-7, with 9 bases that match TRBD2. Germline V gives CDR1 MDHEN, CDR2 SYDVKM. The CDR3 consists of 15 residues. The V gene end was trimmed by 1 base and the J gene end by 4 bases; junction bases not matched to a gene: 5. This chain's CDR3 is CASSLSGGRVYEQYF. CDR3 DNA sequence: TGTGCCAGCAGTTTATCCGGCGGGAGGGTGTACGAGCAGTACTTC.

The genes are TRBV5-1 and TRBJ2-7; 8 bases agree with TRBD1. V shed 4 bases and J 1 base; nucleotides not matched to a gene: 13. The CDR3 has 17 residues. Germline V CDR1 and CDR2: SGHRS, YFSETQ. For the CDR3, the DNA is TGCGCCAGCAGCGACGAAATCACAGGGGGTCGATCCTACGAGCAGTACTTC. Its protein is CASSDEITGGRSYEQYF. Drawing the rest from reference TRBV5-1 and TRBJ2-7, the complete variable domain is KAGVTQTPRYLIKTRGQQVTLSCSPISGHRSVSWYQQTPGQGLQFLFEYFSETQRNKGNFPGRFSGRQFSNSRSEMNVSTLELGDSALYLCASSDEITGGRSYEQYFGPGTRLTVT.

The gene calls are TRBV4-3 and TRBJ2-5, with 9 bases fitting TRBD2. Germline CDR1 reads LGHNA; CDR2 reads YSLEER. Trimming removed 0 bases from V and 4 bases from J; junction bases left unmatched: 6. The CDR3 has 16 residues. In nucleotides, the CDR3 is TGCGCCAGCAGCCAAGAGCGGGGGGGGCCAAGAGAGACCCAGTACTTC. Translated: CASSQERGGPRETQYF.

The chain has TRBV27 and TRBJ1-3, with 8 bases that match TRBD1. With V trimmed by 4 bases and J by 8 bases, 7 bases remained unmatched. This CDR3 has 14 residues. Germline loops: CDR1 MNHEY, CDR2 SMNVEV (reference sequence). The CDR3 spells CASSSNRGTDTIYF. CDR3 bases: TGTGCCAGCAGTTCTAACAGGGGGACGGACACCATATATTTT.

The chain has TRBV6-5 and TRBJ2-3; TRBD1 aligns across 8 bases. The V gene's germline CDR1 is MNHEY and CDR2 SVGAGI. There are 16 residues in the CDR3. V shed 4 bases, J shed 0 bases, and the junction held 6 bases outside the gene matches. CDR3: CASSSRQGFSTDTQYF. In DNA, the CDR3 is TGTGCCAGCAGTTCCCGACAGGGGTTCAGCACAGATACGCAGTATTTT.

The CDR3 spells CAITPPHEQYF. The DNA for the CDR3 is TGTGCCATCACCCCCCCCCACGAGCAGTACTTC. The chain combines TRBV10-3 with TRBJ2-7; D remains unclear. The V gene lost 7 bases and the J gene lost 5 bases, with 9 bases spanning the gap. The CDR3 runs 11 residues. The germline gives CDR1 ENHRY, CDR2 SYGVKD.

This clone showed up just once. The chain employs TRBV5-5 and TRBJ2-1, with D tentatively TRBD2 (5 bases). The germline V gene encodes CDR1 SGHKS and CDR2 YYEKEE (reference sequence). The CDR3 runs 15 residues. V was trimmed by 0 bases and J by 3 bases, leaving 10 bases between them. This chain's CDR3 is CASSLAGTYYNEQFF. CDR3 nucleotide sequence: TGTGCCAGCAGCTTGGCGGGAACGTACTACAATGAGCAGTTCTTC.

The J gene is TRBJ1-3, the V gene TRBV28, with D uncertain. CDR3 size: 15 residues. V was trimmed by 2 bases and J by 4 bases, leaving 12 bases between them. Looked up from germline, CDR1 is MDHEN and CDR2 is SYDVKM. The CDR3 loop is CASSLRELLGNTIYF. CDR3 coding DNA: TGTGCCAGCAGTTTACGCGAGCTCCTAGGAAACACCATATATTTT.

The J gene is TRBJ2-7, the V gene TRBV6-1, with D perhaps assigned TRBD1 or TRBD2 (7 bases each). CDR1 and CDR2 (germline): MNHNS, SASEGT. The V end was cut by 5 bases, the J end by 1 base, with 12 bases between. CDR3 size: 14 residues. The CDR3 DNA is TGTGCCAGCAGTAGACAGGGAGGGTCCTACGAGCAGTACTTC. As protein: CASSRQGGSYEQYF.

The chain links TRBV15 to TRBJ2-6; 7 bases align to TRBD1. The CDR3 runs 15 residues. Germline CDR1 LNHNV, CDR2 YYDKDF (reference sequence). The V segment lost 4 bases and the J segment 4 bases; nucleotides outside the gene matches: 4. The CDR3 coding sequence is TGTGCCACCAGCACCGGGACAGTCGGGGCCAACGTCCTGACTTTC. It encodes CATSTGTVGANVLTF.

The CDR3 reads CASSYGGLTDTQYF. CDR3 nucleotides: TGTGCCAGCAGTTATGGGGGCCTCACAGATACGCAGTATTTT. The J gene is TRBJ2-3, the V gene TRBV6-5, with a tentative D call TRBD1 (6 bases). Per germline, CDR1 MNHEY and CDR2 SVGAGI. The CDR3 consists of 14 residues. The V gene lost 3 bases and the J gene lost 2 bases, with 9 bases spanning the gap.

The chain carries TRBV18 and TRBJ2-5; tentative D call: TRBD2 (6 bases). Germline V gene data show CDR1 as KGHSH and CDR2 as LQKENI. The CDR3 has 13 amino acids. The V and J ends lost 6 bases and 5 bases respectively, with 13 bases between them. Here the CDR3 reads CASSPGGAETQYF. CDR3 coding DNA: TGTGCCAGCTCCCCCGGCGGGGCGGAGACCCAGTACTTC. Full variable domain (outside the CDR3, taken from reference TRBV18 and TRBJ2-5): NAGVMQNPRHLVRRRGQEARLRCSPMKGHSHVYWYRQLPEEGLKFMVYLQKENIIDESGMPKERFSAEFPKEGPSILRIQQVVRGDSAAYFCASSPGGAETQYFGPGTRLLVL.

This clone was detected once. Written as DNA, the CDR3 is TGCGCCAGCAGCTTGGATAGTGCGGAGACCCAGTACTTC. It yields the protein CASSLDSAETQYF. This chain connects TRBV5-1 to TRBJ2-5, with D unresolved. Germline V gives CDR1 SGHRS, CDR2 YFSETQ. Between the trimmed V and J ends, which lost 0 bases and 5 bases, there was a span of 8 bases. This CDR3 has 13 amino acids.

J is TRBJ2-5 and V is TRBV19, with D unclear. The CDR3 has 15 amino acids. Germline V gene data show CDR1 as LNHDA and CDR2 as SQIVND (reference sequence). Trimming took off 2 bases at V and 5 bases at J, with 15 bases between the two ends. For the CDR3, the DNA is TGTGCCAGTAGTATACGACTGATTCCCCCGGAGACCCAGTACTTC. Protein: CASSIRLIPPETQYF.

J is TRBJ2-3 and V is TRBV7-8, with D perhaps assigned TRBD1 or TRBD2 (5 bases each). Germline V gene lookup returns CDR1 SGHVS and CDR2 FQNEAQ. V lost 4 bases, J lost 1 base, and 12 bases lay in between. The CDR3 consists of 15 residues. The CDR3 loop is CASSSPGARTDTQYF. CDR3 bases: TGTGCCAGCAGCTCGCCCGGGGCGCGCACAGATACGCAGTATTTT. Using reference TRBV7-8 and TRBJ2-3 for the parts outside the CDR3, the full variable domain is GAGVSQSPRYKVAKRGQDVALRCDPISGHVSLFWYQQALGQGPEFLTYFQNEAQLDKSGLPSDRFFAERPEGSVSTLKIQRTQQEDSAVYLCASSSPGARTDTQYFGPGTRLTVL.

The V call is TRBV30, the J call TRBJ1-2; D not certain. Trimming took 5 bases from V and 8 from J, leaving 18 bases between them. The V gene's germline CDR1 is GTSNPN and CDR2 SVGIG (reference sequence). This CDR3 is 13 amino acids long. CDR3 loop: CAWQVGSREGYTF. Written as DNA, the CDR3 is TGTGCCTGGCAAGTGGGTTCGAGGGAAGGCTACACCTTC.

V and J are TRBV4-2 and TRBJ2-3; D gene uncertain. The CDR3 extends over 15 amino acids. The V gene's germline CDR1 is LGHNA and CDR2 YNFKEQ. V lost 1 base to trimming and J lost 1 base, with 9 bases between them. CDR3 nucleotide sequence: TGTGCCAGCAGCCAAGTCCACTACCGCACAGATACGCAGTATTTT. This translates into CASSQVHYRTDTQYF.